This T cell receptor (beta chain) was captured in a study of beta chain features in type 1 diabetes. Findings and caveats of the study: Shortening that was moderate but significant affected the TCRB CDR3s of Type 1 diabetes patients in all four CD4+ subsets. For cells with high TCR expression, cDNA sequencing could yield over-representation. Relative to healthy donors, patients appeared to have naive, central memory and Treg TCRB repertoires that were more similar.

The CDR3 sequence is 13 residues long. Trimming left V 4 bases short and J 3 bases short, with 10 bases between. Germline V gives CDR1 SQVTM, CDR2 ANQGSEA. Sequenced material consisted of expressed TCRB transcripts (all of the isolated RNA was reverse transcribed). Only in-frame clones appear in the TCRdb table, and some are missing; sequencing was by immunoSEQ multiplex PCR. The sample shows 25,000 to 30,000 clones, approximately 51% of them seen only once. On average, the one heparinised blood draw given by each donor was approximately 120 mL. As for this clone: The antigen is undetermined.

The material sequenced was Tregs from blood. The chain has TRBV29-1 and TRBJ1-5; no definite D call. The receptor was derived from a young woman with type 1 diabetes. The CDR3 here is CSVGGGFNQPQHF. The CDR3 DNA follows: TGCAGCGTTGGGGGAGGTTTCAATCAGCCCCAGCATTTT.